This T cell receptor beta chain was captured in a study of T cells expressing NK-cell markers. Study-wide background: Out of eight donors sequenced, seven tested HCMV-seropositive and the remaining one seronegative.

With UMIs, 5'RACE template switching was used to make TCR beta cDNA. TCRdb reworked the 5' RACE reads into one entry per CDR3 protein, no DNA. In total, the table holds about 370,000 distinct CDR3 sequences. General study findings and limits: Each of roughly 6 donors carried dominant NKG2C+ clonotypes accounting for about 1.0-7.0% of CD8+ T cells.

Worth noting for this clonotype: No antigen is known for it.

The germline V gene encodes CDR1 SGHTA and CDR2 FQGTGA. This CDR3 has 13 amino acids. The clonotype originates from a woman aged 45 to 65 in good health. The chain carries TRBV7-3 and TRBJ2-1; TCRdb lists TRBD1, though no DNA is available to test this call. Material: blood T cells: a sorted CD56 or NKG2C T cell subset, CD4+ or CD8+ T cells, or bulk PBMC T cells (not recorded which). CDR3 in amino acids: CASSYIGGNEQFF.